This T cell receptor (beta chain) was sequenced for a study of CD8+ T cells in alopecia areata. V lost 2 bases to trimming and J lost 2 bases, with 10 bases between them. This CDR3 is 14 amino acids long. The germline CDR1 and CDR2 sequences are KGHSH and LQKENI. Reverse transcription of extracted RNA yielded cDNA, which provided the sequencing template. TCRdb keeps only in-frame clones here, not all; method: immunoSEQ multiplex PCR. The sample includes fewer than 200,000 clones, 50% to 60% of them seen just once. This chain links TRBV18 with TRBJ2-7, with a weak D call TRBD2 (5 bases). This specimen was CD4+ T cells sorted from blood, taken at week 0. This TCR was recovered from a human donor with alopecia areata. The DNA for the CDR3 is TGTGCCAGCTCACCATCGGCGGGCCCCTACGAGCAGTACTTC. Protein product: CASSPSAGPYEQYF.